The 31 T cell receptor beta chains presented below share a single source sample, sequenced in a study of breast tumors, draining lymph nodes, adjacent tissues. Breast cancer patients provided tissue from their axillary draining lymph nodes. TCRdb ran MiXCR on the multiplex PCR reads and lists one entry per CDR3 protein. This table has around 190,000 distinct CDR3 sequences, roughly a third appearing once. Sequences were obtained from axillary lymph node tissue. Receptors originate from a female donor with breast cancer. Some clones in this sample may be carry-over from other donors' samples.

This clonotype turned up a few times. Sequence at one end of the junction differs from germline and may be a read error. The chain couples TRBV6-6 to TRBJ1-2; D might be TRBD1 (5 bases). The CDR3 sequence is 16 residues long. From germline, CDR1 is MNHNY and CDR2 SVGAGI (reference sequence). The CDR3 bases are TGTGCCAGCAGTCACTCGACTGGGACGGACAACTATGGCTACACCTTC. Its translation: CASSHSTGTDNYGYTF.

This clonotype appeared many times. This chain uses TRBV5-5 with TRBJ1-6; tentative D call: TRBD1 (5 bases). CDR3 length equals 15 residues. Deletions cut 1 base from V and 10 bases from J, with 15 bases between. CDR1 and CDR2 (germline): SGHKS, YYEKEE (reference sequence). CDR3 nucleotides: TGTGCCAGCAGCTTGCAAGGGCAGGGAGGATCACCCCTCCACTTT. Translation gives CASSLQGQGGSPLHF.

This clonotype appeared a few times. Lacking the conserved final phenylalanine or tryptophan, this CDR3 likely reflects a read error. Because the CDR3's place on the DNA is in doubt, the DNA is left out and the CDR3 is given as listed by TCRdb. The gene calls are TRBV20-1 and TRBJ2-7. The length of the CDR3 is 11 amino acids, counting both ends. In germline, CDR1 is DFQATT, CDR2 SNEGSKA (reference sequence). CDR3 region: CSAGPESEQSL.

This chain connects TRBV19 to TRBJ2-3, with 7 positions matching TRBD2. V lost 3 bases to trimming and J lost 11 bases; unmatched junction nucleotides: 8. CDR1 and CDR2 (germline): LNHDA, SQIVND (reference sequence). The CDR3 extends over 13 amino acids. CDR3 sequence: CASSMGGYNEQYF. CDR3 nucleotide sequence: TGTGCCAGTAGTATGGGGGGGTACAATGAGCAGTATTTT.

This clonotype was seen at least ten times. The gene calls are TRBV6-1 and TRBJ2-6; no definite D call. This CDR3 has 14 amino acids. Looked up from germline, CDR1 is MNHNS and CDR2 is SASEGT. Trimming pared 6 bases from V and 0 bases from J, leaving 6 bases between. The chain's CDR3 is CASRLNSGANVLTF. DNA for the CDR3: TGTGCCAGCAGACTGAACTCTGGGGCCAACGTCCTGACTTTC.

The chain has TRBV20-1 and TRBJ1-1, with D hard to call. V was cut by 3 bases and J by 3 bases, with 5 bases left in between. Germline V CDR1 and CDR2: DFQATT, SNEGSKA (reference sequence). The CDR3 is 11 residues long. The CDR3, as DNA: TGCAGTGCTAGGGTGGACACTGAAGCTTTCTTT. Amino acid sequence: CSARVDTEAFF.

The sample holds many counts of this clonotype. The V call is TRBV20-1, the J call TRBJ1-3; 7 bases map to TRBD1. V shed 2 bases and J 0 bases; nucleotides not matched to a gene: 7. CDR3 length equals 16 residues. Germline assignment: CDR1 DFQATT and CDR2 SNEGSKA (reference sequence). Here the CDR3 DNA reads TGCAGTGCTAGACCCCAGGGGGAAGGCTCTGGAAACACCATATATTTT. Translating gives CSARPQGEGSGNTIYF.

This clonotype appeared many times. The gene calls are TRBV27 and TRBJ1-4; D gene unclear. The CDR3 extends over 16 amino acids. Germline CDR1 reads MNHEY; CDR2 reads SMNVEV (reference sequence). Trimming stripped 0 bases from V and 3 bases from J, with 11 bases between. The DNA for the CDR3 is TGTGCCAGCAGTTTATCGATTGGAGGGTCTAATGAAAAACTGTTTTTT. Translated, it gives CASSLSIGGSNEKLFF.

As regards this clonotype: One junction end disagrees with the germline gene, perhaps due to a read error. This rearrangement joins TRBV6-5 to TRBJ1-2; D may be TRBD1 (6 bases). The CDR3 consists of 14 residues. Germline-derived CDR1 and CDR2 are MNHEY and SVGAGI. The CDR3 DNA reads TGTGCCAGCAGTCACTCGATAGCAGGGGATGGCTACACCTTC. It specifies CASSHSIAGDGYTF.

Many counts were recorded for this clonotype. CDR3: CAWTRQGGNQPQHF. The CDR3 DNA is TGTGCCTGGACGAGACAGGGAGGCAATCAGCCCCAGCATTTT. This chain connects TRBV30 to TRBJ1-5; 7 bases agree with TRBD1. Germline CDR1 GTSNPN, CDR2 SVGIG (reference sequence). This CDR3 spans 14 amino acids. J was trimmed by 2 bases and V by 4 bases; bases with no gene match: 5.

This clonotype was seen a handful of times. A much larger clone differs from this one at a single base, so this may be a read error. The chain joins TRBV5-6 to TRBJ2-7; the D gene could be TRBD1 or TRBD2 (5 bases each). Germline-derived CDR1 and CDR2 are SGHDT and YYEEEE. CDR3 length equals 16 residues. Trimming pared 0 bases from V and 2 bases from J, leaving 15 bases between. The DNA for the CDR3 is TGTGCCAGCAGCTTGGGAGGACCGGGGACCCCCTACGAGCAGTACTTC. It is translated as CASSLGGPGTPYEQYF.

This clonotype was found a few times. The rearrangement uses TRBV4-1 and TRBJ2-1; the match to TRBD1 covers 9 bases. Per germline, CDR1 MGHRA and CDR2 YSYEKL. The CDR3 extends over 16 amino acids. V was clipped by 3 bases and J by 3 bases; unmatched bases: 6. DNA for the CDR3: TGCGCCAGCAGCCATCCGGGACAGGGAATCTACAATGAGCAGTTCTTC. This encodes CASSHPGQGIYNEQFF.

The chain joins TRBV6-1 to TRBJ1-5; 8 bases map to TRBD1. With V trimmed by 5 bases and J by 1 base, 10 bases remained unmatched. Germline V gives CDR1 MNHNS, CDR2 SASEGT. The length of the CDR3 is 17 residues. CDR3 DNA: TGTGCCAGCAGTACCGGACAGGGAGAAATAAGCAATCAGCCCCAGCATTTT. This codes for CASSTGQGEISNQPQHF.

In its sample, this clonotype was seen many times. DNA of the CDR3: TGTGCCAGCAGCTTGTTCGGGGAGCTGTTTTTT. Translated: CASSLFGELFF. The chain carries TRBV5-6 and TRBJ2-2; D gene unclear. V was cut by 1 base and J by 7 bases, with 2 bases left in between. The CDR3 extends over 11 amino acids. Germline V gene sequence: CDR1 SGHDT, CDR2 YYEEEE.

Note on this clonotype: The junction does not match germline at one end; this may be a read error. The chain links TRBV5-6 to TRBJ2-1; 11 bases match TRBD2. The CDR3 contains 16 residues. In germline, CDR1 is SGHDT, CDR2 YYEEEE. CDR3 DNA sequence: TGTGCCAGCAGCTTGGAGACTAGCGGGATTTTTAATGAGCAGTCCTTC. Protein sequence: CASSLETSGIFNEQSF. The variable domain in full, completed from reference TRBV5-6 and TRBJ2-1, reads DAGVTQSPTHLIKTRGQQVTLRCSPKSGHDTVSWYQQALGQGPQFIFQYYEEEERQRGNFPDRFSGHQFPNYSSELNVNALLLGDSALYLCASSLETSGIFNEQSFGPGTRLTVL.

Many counts were recorded for this clonotype. The genes are TRBV13 and TRBJ2-1; D unclear. CDR1 is PRHDT and CDR2 is FYEKMQ in the germline V gene (reference sequence). There are 15 residues in the CDR3. Deletions cut 5 bases from V and 5 bases from J, with 16 bases between. The CDR3, as DNA: TGTGCCAGCAGCATCTCGGAGACCCACCACAATGAGCAGTTCTTC. Protein product: CASSISETHHNEQFF.

This clonotype was counted at least ten times. V gene TRBV29-1 combines with J gene TRBJ2-1; 10 bases fit TRBD2. The CDR3 is 19 residues long. Trimming at V came to 0 bases and at J to 6 bases, leaving 17 bases not matched to a gene. Germline CDR1 is SQVTM and CDR2 is ANQGSEA. CDR3 in amino acids: CSVEDLSGTLAGTPNEQFF. The CDR3 DNA follows: TGCAGCGTTGAAGATCTTAGCGGGACACTAGCGGGGACTCCCAATGAGCAGTTCTTC.

To note about this clonotype: One junction end does not reproduce the germline sequence, and a read error may be involved. The chain recombines TRBV7-9 with TRBJ1-5; tentative D call: TRBD1 (5 bases). This CDR3 is built from 14 residues. The germline CDR1 and CDR2 sequences are SEHNR and FQNEAQ (reference sequence). The chain's CDR3 is CASRSVGQNTGELF. Here the CDR3 DNA reads TGTGCCAGCAGGTCGGTCGGACAAAACACCGGGGAGCTGTTT.

This clonotype was picked up many times. J is TRBJ2-7 and V is TRBV5-1; D is perhaps TRBD1 (6 bases). Germline V gene lookup returns CDR1 SGHRS and CDR2 YFSETQ. V lost 1 base, J lost 4 bases, and 15 bases lay in between. This CDR3 contains 15 residues. CDR3 in amino acids: CASSLRQADIYEQYF. In nucleotides, the CDR3 is TGCGCCAGCAGCTTGCGACAGGCGGACATATACGAGCAGTACTTC.

With regard to this clonotype: A read error may produce the germline difference seen at one junction end. The J gene is TRBJ2-1, the V gene TRBV5-4; 7 nucleotides match TRBD2. Germline V gene data show CDR1 as SGHNT and CDR2 as YYREEE (reference sequence). The CDR3 runs 20 residues. The CDR3 loop reads CASRSMGGRAHNVIYNERFF. As DNA, the CDR3 is TGTGCCAGCAGATCTATGGGGGGGAGGGCCCATAATGTAATTTACAATGAGCGGTTCTTC.

This clonotype was picked up many times. The chain links TRBV20-1 to TRBJ1-2; the match to TRBD1 covers 9 bases. The length of the CDR3 is 15 residues. Per the germline V gene, CDR1 is DFQATT and CDR2 is SNEGSKA (reference sequence). V shed 0 bases and J 14 bases; nucleotides not matched to a gene: 16. The DNA of the CDR3 is TGCAGTGCTAGAGAGAGTGAGGTCCCCCGTGGACAGGGGACCTTC. Translated: CSARESEVPRGQGTF.

This clonotype was detected only once. The chain recombines TRBV7-9 with TRBJ1-4, with 12 bases fitting TRBD1. Germline assignment: CDR1 SEHNR and CDR2 FQNEAQ (reference sequence). Trimming cost V 3 bases and J 8 bases; bases outside gene matches: 1. CDR3 length: 14 residues. The CDR3 sequence is CASSFGTGGEKLFF. CDR3 DNA: TGTGCCAGCAGCTTCGGGACAGGGGGCGAAAAACTGTTTTTT. Drawing the rest from reference TRBV7-9 and TRBJ1-4, the complete variable domain is DTGVSQNPRHKITKRGQNVTFRCDPISEHNRLYWYRQTLGQGPEFLTYFQNEAQLEKSRLLSDRFSAERPKGSFSTLEIQRTEQGDSAMYLCASSFGTGGEKLFFGSGTQLSVL.

V usage is TRBV12-3 or TRBV12-4 and J usage is TRBJ2-1, with TRBD2 matching over 9 bases. J gave up 9 bases and V 6 bases, and 9 bases lay outside the gene matches. The CDR3 is 14 residues long. CDR3 residues: CASRGDSGSGEQFF. The CDR3 DNA reads TGTGCCAGCAGAGGGGATAGCGGGAGTGGTGAGCAGTTCTTC.

This clonotype was seen many times. The chain employs TRBV6-6 and TRBJ1-2; unclear D gene. Trimming pared 0 bases from V and 5 bases from J, leaving 10 bases between. The CDR3 is 14 amino acids. Germline V gene sequence: CDR1 MNHNY, CDR2 SVGAGI (reference sequence). CDR3 sequence (DNA): TGTGCCAGCAGTTACTCGACGTCGACATATGGCTACACCTTC. Its protein product is CASSYSTSTYGYTF.

This clonotype came up many times. The V and J genes are TRBV10-2 and TRBJ2-7; 7 nucleotides agree with TRBD2. This CDR3 region has 12 residues. Germline lookup yields CDR1 WSHSY and CDR2 SAAADI. V lost 8 bases, J lost 5 bases, and 6 bases stayed unmatched. The CDR3 DNA sequence: TGCGCCAGCCGCTGGGCGGGAGACGAGCAGTACTTC. It specifies CASRWAGDEQYF.

As to this clonotype: Given a much more abundant clone one base away, this may be a read error. The DNA for the CDR3 is TGCAGTGCTAGAGTTGGGACTAGTTTGGCCGGGGAGCCGTTTTTT. It codes for CSARVGTSLAGEPFF. V is TRBV20-1 and J is TRBJ2-2, with TRBD2 matching over 8 bases. Germline CDR1 DFQATT, CDR2 SNEGSKA (reference sequence). The CDR3 consists of 15 residues.

This clonotype was observed many times. V usage is TRBV19 and J usage is TRBJ2-7, with 8 bases matching TRBD1. V shed 2 bases and J 2 bases; nucleotides not matched to a gene: 5. The CDR3 is made up of 15 amino acids. CDR1 and CDR2 (germline): LNHDA, SQIVND (reference sequence). CDR3 nucleotides: TGTGCCAGTAGTATAACTCAGGGGGCGGCCTACGAGCAGTACTTC. Amino acid sequence: CASSITQGAAYEQYF.

This clonotype was recorded only once. A clone one base away is much larger, so this may be a read error. The rearrangement joins TRBV6-5 to TRBJ2-2; D might be TRBD2 (5 bases). CDR1 and CDR2 (germline): MNHEY, SVGAGI. The CDR3 spans 13 residues. The CDR3 DNA is TGTGCCAGCGGTTATAGCGACACCGGGGAGCTGTTTTTT. Translating gives CASGYSDTGELFF.

This chain joins TRBV6-5 and TRBJ1-2; possible D gene TRBD1, 6 bases. Trimming cost V 5 bases and J 9 bases, with 10 bases left between them. This CDR3 is built from 11 residues. The germline CDR1 and CDR2 sequences are MNHEY and SVGAGI. CDR3 DNA: TGTGCCAGCAGTAACAGGGTCCGCTACACCTTC. It translates to CASSNRVRYTF.

CDR3 sequence reads: CSASYIRDRAGYGYTF. In nucleotides, the CDR3 is TGCAGTGCTAGTTACATAAGGGACAGGGCAGGCTATGGCTACACCTTC. The V and J genes are TRBV20-1 and TRBJ1-2; 9 nucleotides match TRBD1. Trimming removed 3 bases from V and 4 bases from J; junction bases left unmatched: 12. Germline V gene lookup returns CDR1 DFQATT and CDR2 SNEGSKA (reference sequence). The CDR3 runs to 16 residues.

The chain joins TRBV7-6 to TRBJ2-7, with D unclear. V dropped 1 base and J dropped 1 base, with 8 bases sitting between them. The germline V gene has CDR1 SGHVS and CDR2 FNYEAQ. This CDR3 spans 14 amino acids. The CDR3 loop reads CASSLEGPSYEQYF. The DNA for the CDR3 is TGTGCCAGCAGCTTAGAGGGCCCTTCCTACGAGCAGTACTTC.